A single sample gave rise to the 16 T cell receptor beta chains below, sequenced in a study of T cells in Graves' hyperthyroidism and ophthalmopathy. Amplification yielded TCR beta CDR3 regions, with RNA transcripts as the source. HTBI primers were used for first-round RT-PCR of the TCR CDR3. TCRdb used MiXCR to reprocess the multiplex PCR reads, holding one entry per CDR3 protein. This sample has 400,000 or so distinct CDR3 sequences, with over 12% found just once. Material for sequencing was blood. Receptor source: a man aged 45-65 years with Graves' ophthalmopathy.

A few counts support this clonotype. The V call is TRBV18, the J call TRBJ2-2; no clear D. V dropped 1 base and J dropped 7 bases, with 4 bases sitting between them. There are 12 residues in the CDR3. Per the germline V gene, CDR1 is KGHSH and CDR2 is LQKENI. DNA for the CDR3: TGTGCCAGCTCACCACTAAGCGGGGAGCTGTTTTTT. Translated, it gives CASSPLSGELFF.

This clonotype turned up a few times. The chain links TRBV20-1 to TRBJ1-3, with D tentatively TRBD1 (6 bases). From germline, CDR1 is DFQATT and CDR2 SNEGSKA (reference sequence). The CDR3 has 15 amino acids. V was clipped by 0 bases and J by 0 bases, with 9 bases between them. CDR3 coding DNA: TGCAGTGCTAGAGATGGACAGAGCTCTGGAAACACCATATATTTT. Its protein product is CSARDGQSSGNTIYF.

This clonotype was counted between two and nine times. This sequence joins TRBV7-9 and TRBJ2-3; the D is unclear. CDR3 size: 14 residues. V was shortened by 1 base and J by 1 base, with 6 bases between the two germline ends. Germline CDR1 reads SEHNR; CDR2 reads FQNEAQ (reference sequence). The CDR3 loop reads CASSLVPGTDTQYF. DNA of the CDR3: TGTGCCAGCAGCTTAGTTCCGGGCACAGATACGCAGTATTTT.

This clonotype was counted at least ten times. The rearrangement links TRBV6-2 or TRBV6-3 to TRBJ2-7; D may correspond to TRBD1 or TRBD2 (5 bases each). Germline CDR1 MNHEY, CDR2 SVGEGT. The CDR3 is 14 residues long. V was clipped by 3 bases and J by 4 bases, with 13 bases between them. The CDR3 DNA follows: TGTGCCAGCAGTTATGGGGACCGACAGTACGAGCAGTACTTC. It encodes CASSYGDRQYEQYF.

This clonotype has a handful of counts. The chain is built from TRBV7-2 and TRBJ2-5, with D tentatively TRBD1 (5 bases). Looked up from germline, CDR1 is SGHTA and CDR2 is FQGNSA. The CDR3 totals 13 residues. V was cut by 5 bases and J by 4 bases, with 11 bases left in between. CDR3 in DNA: TGTGCCAGCAGCCCTCGACAGACAGAGACCCAGTACTTC. Amino acids: CASSPRQTETQYF. Supplemented by reference TRBV7-2 and TRBJ2-5, the full variable domain reads GAGVSQSPSNKVTEKGKDVELRCDPISGHTALYWYRQSLGQGLEFLIYFQGNSAPDKSGLPSDRFSAERTGGSVSTLTIQRTQQEDSAVYLCASSPRQTETQYFGPGTRLLVL.

This clonotype was seen many times. The CDR3 region has the DNA TGTGCCTGGACTAAACCCCCGAGACATCGAGATTACTTATTTACTGAAGCTTTCTTT. Its translation: CAWTKPPRHRDYLFTEAFF. The chain combines TRBV30 with TRBJ1-1; D ambiguous. The CDR3 contains 19 residues. Between the trimmed V and J ends, which lost 4 bases and 5 bases, there was a span of 32 bases. Looked up from germline, CDR1 is GTSNPN and CDR2 is SVGIG (reference sequence).

The V call is TRBV27, the J call TRBJ2-3; D gene unclear. The CDR3 is 15 residues long. Germline V gene sequence: CDR1 MNHEY, CDR2 SMNVEV (reference sequence). Between the trimmed V and J ends, which lost 5 bases and 0 bases, there was a span of 12 bases. CDR3 sequence: CASSPHRVSTDTQYF. DNA for the CDR3: TGTGCCAGCAGTCCCCATAGGGTCAGCACAGATACGCAGTATTTT.

The J gene is TRBJ2-7, the V gene TRBV27, with D maybe TRBD1 (6 bases). The CDR3 consists of 14 residues. In germline, CDR1 is MNHEY, CDR2 SMNVEV (reference sequence). Deletions cut 4 bases from V and 0 bases from J, with 10 bases between. The CDR3 loop reads CASSSPGVSYEQYF. CDR3 DNA: TGTGCCAGCAGTTCACCAGGGGTCTCCTACGAGCAGTACTTC.

This clonotype was found many times. The rearrangement uses TRBV9 and TRBJ2-7; D tentatively fits TRBD1 or TRBD2 (6 bases each). Trimming removed 4 bases at V and 7 bases at J, with 18 bases between. Germline lookup yields CDR1 SGDLS and CDR2 YYNGEE. The CDR3 contains 14 residues. This CDR3 is CASSLEVGGGEQYF. For the CDR3, the DNA is TGTGCCAGCAGCCTGGAAGTAGGGGGAGGAGAGCAGTACTTC.

This clonotype showed up many times. The junction does not match germline at one end; this may be a read error. This chain connects TRBV5-5 to TRBJ2-7; tentatively, D is TRBD1 or TRBD2 (5 bases each). Germline loops: CDR1 SGHKS, CDR2 YYEKEE (reference sequence). CDR3 size: 14 residues. CDR3 DNA: TGTGCCAGCACCTTGGGACGGCTGACGGACGAGCAGTACTTC. Encoded protein: CASTLGRLTDEQYF.

This clonotype turned up a few times. The rearrangement uses TRBV7-9 and TRBJ2-1; TRBD1 matches at 9 bases. The CDR3 is 15 amino acids. CDR1 and CDR2 (germline): SEHNR, FQNEAQ (reference sequence). J lost 7 bases, V lost 5 bases, and 9 bases had no gene match. The CDR3, as DNA: TGTGCCAGCAGCCACCGGGGACAGGGTAGAAATGAGCAGTTCTTC. This encodes CASSHRGQGRNEQFF.

This clonotype has ten or more counts. This chain uses TRBV20-1 with TRBJ1-1, with TRBD1 as a possible D gene (5 bases). The CDR3 sequence is 15 residues long. V shed 0 bases and J shed 4 bases, with 15 bases lying between them. Per germline, CDR1 DFQATT and CDR2 SNEGSKA (reference sequence). The CDR3 is CSARDGGTWGTEAFF. For the CDR3, the DNA is TGCAGTGCTAGAGATGGGGGGACCTGGGGCACTGAAGCTTTCTTT.

The chain has TRBV6-4 and TRBJ1-3, with unresolved D. The CDR3 spans 14 residues. Germline V gene lookup returns CDR1 MRHNA and CDR2 SNTAGT. Trimming stripped 5 bases from V and 6 bases from J, with 14 bases between. This CDR3 is CASSYLGLENTIYF. The CDR3 DNA reads as TGTGCCAGCAGTTACCTGGGGTTGGAAAACACCATATATTTT.

Ten or more counts support this clonotype. DNA for the CDR3: TGTGCCACCGGTGAACCCGGGACTAGGATAGCGCAGTACTTC. Encoded protein: CATGEPGTRIAQYF. V usage is TRBV10-3 and J usage is TRBJ2-7; 8 nucleotides line up with TRBD2. Unmatched junction bases numbered 17, after V lost 10 bases and J lost 9 bases. This CDR3 is 14 amino acids long. Germline V lookup: CDR1 ENHRY, CDR2 SYGVKD.

In the case of this clonotype: The junction differs from germline at one of its ends, possibly a read error. The chain has TRBV7-2 and TRBJ2-1; 9 nucleotides match TRBD2. CDR3 length equals 18 residues. Germline V gene data show CDR1 as SGHTA and CDR2 as FQGNSA. CDR3: CASSLSPSGASSYNEQFF. Written as DNA, the CDR3 is TGTGCTAGCAGCCTCTCTCCTAGCGGGGCCAGCTCCTACAATGAGCAGTTCTTC.

This clonotype was picked up many times. The chain uses TRBV11-2 and TRBJ2-3; tentative D call: TRBD2 (5 bases). Trimming took off 5 bases at V and 3 bases at J, with 24 bases between the two ends. This CDR3 region has 18 residues. CDR1 SGHAT and CDR2 FQNNGV come from the germline V gene. CDR3 nucleotide sequence: TGTGCCAGCAGCCCGTACCTCAGGAGCTCGAAGCGGACAGATACGCAGTATTTT. Translated: CASSPYLRSSKRTDTQYF.